The rows below give T cell receptor beta chains drawn from one sample of a study of Graves' ophthalmopathy and Graves' hyperthyroidism. TCRdb itself ran the multiplex PCR reads through MiXCR, one entry per CDR3 protein. The sample includes 450,000 or so distinct CDR3 sequences, about 15% of them seen just once. Sample: blood. The receptors stem from a woman between 25 and 40 years old with Graves' ophthalmopathy. Both conserved end residues are part of each CDR3. The D gene is left open where the match is weak. Only some rows state a clone size, as once, few, many or a class for expanded clones.

D	V	J	size	DNA	CDR3
NA	TRBV20-1	TRBJ2-7	NA	TGCAGTGCTAGAGATTTCGGAAACTCCTACGAGCAGTACTTC	CSARDFGNSYEQYF
TRBD1	TRBV12-3/TRBV12-4	TRBJ1-2	many	TGTGCCAGCAGCCCTAACAGGGGAAGTAACTATGGCTACACCTTC	CASSPNRGSNYGYTF
NA	TRBV28	TRBJ1-5	many	TGTGCCAGCAGTTATTCTTCAGGGGATCAGCTCCAGCATTTT	CASSYSSGDQLQHF
NA	TRBV6-2/TRBV6-3	TRBJ2-4	few	TGTGCCAGCAGTTACTCGAACCCAGCGTCGACGATTCAGTACTTC	CASSYSNPASTIQYF
TRBD1	TRBV30	TRBJ1-2	many	TGTGCCTGCGAGGGACAGGGTCTTTCTAACTATGGCTACACCTTC	CACEGQGLSNYGYTF
NA	TRBV12-3/TRBV12-4	TRBJ1-2	many	TGTGCCAGCAGTTTAGAGGGCCTGGGTGGCTACACCTTC	CASSLEGLGGYTF
TRBD2	TRBV6-2/TRBV6-3	TRBJ2-7	many	TGTGCCAGCACCCTAGCGGGAGCCACCTCCTACGAGCAGTACTTC	CASTLAGATSYEQYF
NA	TRBV12-3/TRBV12-4	TRBJ1-2	many	TGTGCCAGCAGCAACAGGGTTAACTATGGCTACACCTTC	CASSNRVNYGYTF
NA	TRBV7-8	TRBJ2-7	many	TGTGCCAGCAGCTTATTACAGGGACCCTACGAGCAGTACTTC	CASSLLQGPYEQYF
NA	TRBV19	TRBJ1-2	many	TGTGCCAGTAGTACCAGTTACTATGGCTACACCTTC	CASSTSYYGYTF
NA	TRBV6-1	TRBJ1-1	many	TGTGCCAGCAGTGAACCGGGCAGGAACACTGAAGCTTTCTTT	CASSEPGRNTEAFF
NA	TRBV12-3/TRBV12-4	TRBJ2-5	many	TGTGCCAGCAGTATACAACCGGGATCACTCCAAGAGACCCAGTACTTC	CASSIQPGSLQETQYF
TRBD2	TRBV20-1	TRBJ2-4	many	TGCAGTGCTGCACTAGCGGGACCACAACTAGCCAAAAACATTCAGTACTTC	CSAALAGPQLAKNIQYF
TRBD1	TRBV5-1	TRBJ1-1	few	TGCGCCAGCAGCGTACAGACAGGGGGGGGAACTGAAGCTTTCTTT	CASSVQTGGGTEAFF
TRBD2	TRBV29-1	TRBJ2-7	many	TGCAGCGTTGAACTAGCGGGAGGTTACGAGCAGTACTTC	CSVELAGGYEQYF
NA	TRBV6-5	TRBJ1-6	NA	TGTGCCAGCAGTTGGTCGGGGTCCGCCGGGTACTATAATTCACCCCTCCACTTT	CASSWSGSAGYYNSPLHF
NA	TRBV20-1	TRBJ1-2	many	TGCAGTGCTAGAGATCCAAGAACTCAGTATGGCTACACCTTC	CSARDPRTQYGYTF
NA	TRBV10-2	TRBJ1-2	few	TGCGCCAGCAAAAAAGATAACTATGGCTACACCTTC	CASKKDNYGYTF